The sequence of this T cell receptor beta chain was determined in a study of blood T cell repertoires in COVID-19. For the study at large: The samples span acute and convalescent COVID-19 from the United States, Italy and Spain.

Individuals drawn from under 30 US areas were about 18 to 100 years old. The table came from immunoSEQ multiplex PCR; TCRdb's copy has only in-frame clones and leaves some out. The repertoire holds about 310,000 clones, with about nine tenths as singletons. This CDR3 has 16 residues. From germline, CDR1 is LNHNV and CDR2 YYDKDF (reference sequence). The V end lost 0 bases, the J end lost 4 bases, and 12 bases lay between the germline ends. The sample comprised PBMCs or T cells enriched from blood (not recorded which). This chain joins TRBV15 and TRBJ1-4; a weak D match, TRBD1 (5 bases). This TCR derives from a woman aged 18-30 years who had recovered from COVID-19. CDR3 protein: CATSRDRAGINEKLFF. The CDR3, as DNA: TGTGCCACCAGCAGAGATCGGGCAGGGATTAATGAAAAACTGTTTTTT.